A selection of T cell receptor beta chains follows, all from one sample in a study of CD8 T cells in Susac syndrome. TCRdb analysed the immunoSEQ multiplex PCR reads with MiXCR anew, one entry per CDR3 protein. The sample lists about 280,000 distinct CDR3 sequences; approximately 81% were seen once. Sequenced: CD8+ T cells from PBMCs. The receptors come from a human donor with multiple sclerosis. CDR3s include the opening cysteine and the closing phenylalanine or tryptophan. D genes are given only for firm matches. Rows give clone size only sometimes, using once, few, many, or a class for an expanded clone.

j_call clone_size v_call d_call cdr3_nt cdr3_aa
TRBJ2-5 - TRBV6-1 TRBD1 TGTGCCAGCATCCTGACAGGGGTCCCAGGCGAGACCCAGTACTTC CASILTGVPGETQYF
TRBJ2-3 - TRBV29-1 TRBD2 TGCAGCGTTGTGGGTTATAGGGGGACTAGCGGGCCGAGCACAGATACGCAGTATTTT CSVVGYRGTSGPSTDTQYF
TRBJ2-2 - TRBV24-1 - TGTGCCACCAGTGATAACACCGGGGAGCTGTTTTTT CATSDNTGELFF
TRBJ2-1 - TRBV28 - TGTGCCAGCCGGGGGACCTCATCTTCCTACAATGAGCAGTTCTTC CASRGTSSSYNEQFF
TRBJ1-1 - TRBV12-3/TRBV12-4 - TGTGCCAGCACCCCCTGGCAGGGTGGGGACACTGAAGCTTTCTTT CASTPWQGGDTEAFF
TRBJ2-7 - TRBV5-1 - TGCGCCAGCAGCTTATACGCGTCTCCCCACGAGCAGTACTTC CASSLYASPHEQYF
TRBJ2-7 few TRBV6-1 - TGTGCCACCTCGCTTCTCCCCTTCTCCTACGAGCAGTACTTC CATSLLPFSYEQYF
TRBJ1-1 - TRBV3-1 - TGTGCCAGCAGCCAAGATGGGCGGGGATCGAGAGCTTTCTTT CASSQDGRGSRAFF
TRBJ2-3 - TRBV7-8 - TGTGCCAGCAGCTTAGAGCCCGTGGGAGATACGCAGTATTTT CASSLEPVGDTQYF
TRBJ2-2 few TRBV5-1 - TGCGCCAGCAGCCTGCCTCGACTAGATGTTCGTAGGGAGCTGTTTTTT CASSLPRLDVRRELFF